These T cell receptor beta chains were read from a single sample in a study of cytomegalovirus exposure and HLA in healthy donors. TCRdb's table, derived via immunoSEQ multiplex PCR, lists solely in-frame clones and lacks some. The repertoire holds about 160,000 clones, with 60% to 85% as singletons. The sample consisted of PBMCs. Source of these receptors: a woman aged 45-65 years in good health and CMV-seropositive. CDR3s include the opening cysteine and the closing phenylalanine or tryptophan. D genes are given only for firm matches. The listing skips clone size in some rows; elsewhere it reads once, few, many or a size class.

abundance,j_gene,d_gene,v_gene,CDR3aa,CDR3nt
NA,TRBJ2-5,NA,TRBV7-9,CASSRGGGVDETQYF,TGTGCCAGCAGCCGGGGAGGAGGGGTAGATGAGACCCAGTACTTC
NA,TRBJ2-7,NA,TRBV5-1,CASRSEQGRSYEQYF,TGCGCCAGCAGGAGTGAGCAGGGGCGTTCCTACGAGCAGTACTTC
once,TRBJ1-4,NA,TRBV4-1,CASSGPINEKLFF,TGCGCCAGCAGCGGCCCGATTAATGAAAAACTGTTTTTT
NA,TRBJ1-1,NA,TRBV19,CASSLTFSLEAFF,TGTGCCAGTAGTTTGACTTTCTCCCTTGAAGCTTTCTTT
NA,TRBJ2-7,NA,TRBV5-6,CASSLMGHTYEQYF,TGTGCCAGCAGCTTGATGGGACACACCTACGAGCAGTACTTC
NA,TRBJ2-7,TRBD1,TRBV9,CASSMWTGDEQYF,TGTGCCAGCAGCATGTGGACAGGGGACGAGCAGTACTTC
NA,TRBJ2-1,TRBD1,TRBV7-2,CASSPGQGYNEQFF,TGTGCCAGCAGCCCGGGACAGGGGTACAATGAGCAGTTCTTC
few,TRBJ2-4,TRBD2,TRBV27,CASSPTSGGSAKNIQYF,TGTGCCAGCAGTCCGACTAGCGGGGGGTCAGCCAAAAACATTCAGTACTTC
NA,TRBJ1-6,NA,TRBV6-1,CASTQSPNSPLHF,TGTGCCAGCACCCAGTCCCCCAATTCACCCCTCCACTTT
NA,TRBJ1-6,NA,TRBV6-1,CASSVRGSPLHF,TGTGCCAGCAGTGTCAGGGGATCACCCCTCCACTTT
few,TRBJ1-4,NA,TRBV2,CASRRDPPNEKLFF,TGTGCCAGCAGGAGGGATCCTCCTAATGAAAAACTGTTTTTT
NA,TRBJ2-3,NA,TRBV2,CASTPPPGTSTDTQYF,TGTGCCAGCACTCCCCCCCCGGGGACTAGCACAGATACGCAGTATTTT
NA,TRBJ2-7,NA,TRBV5-5,CASSPISGANEQYF,TGTGCCAGCAGCCCAATCTCAGGGGCAAACGAGCAGTACTTC
once,TRBJ1-2,NA,TRBV6-5,CASSRQQPNYGYTF,TGTGCCAGCAGCAGACAGCAACCTAACTATGGCTACACCTTC
few,TRBJ2-1,TRBD2,TRBV5-6,CASSFELAGYNEQFF,TGTGCCAGCAGCTTCGAACTAGCGGGGTACAATGAGCAGTTCTTC
NA,TRBJ2-2,TRBD2,TRBV7-3,CASSLRGGANTGELFF,TGTGCCAGCAGCTTACGCGGGGGAGCCAACACCGGGGAGCTGTTTTTT
few,TRBJ1-6,NA,TRBV15,CATSRASSYNSPLHF,TGTGCCACCAGCAGAGCGAGCTCCTATAATTCACCCCTCCACTTT
NA,TRBJ1-1,TRBD1,TRBV7-8,CASSIQGAANTEAFF,TGTGCCAGCAGCATCCAGGGGGCGGCGAACACTGAAGCTTTCTTT
once,TRBJ2-7,NA,TRBV10-3,CAISRDTQGEQYF,TGTGCCATCAGTCGGGACACCCAGGGCGAGCAGTACTTC
NA,TRBJ2-7,NA,TRBV6-6,CASSYSPQVEQYF,TGTGCCAGCAGTTACTCTCCCCAGGTCGAGCAGTACTTC
NA,TRBJ2-3,NA,TRBV29-1,CSALPRGSTDTQYF,TGCAGCGCCCTCCCAAGGGGTAGCACAGATACGCAGTATTTT
NA,TRBJ1-2,TRBD1,TRBV7-9,CASSLFTGDGYTF,TGTGCCAGCAGCTTATTTACAGGGGATGGCTACACCTTC
NA,TRBJ1-2,TRBD1,TRBV28,CASSLPGTGDPYGYTF,TGTGCCAGCAGCTTACCCGGGACAGGGGATCCCTATGGCTACACCTTC
NA,TRBJ1-2,TRBD1,TRBV11-2,CASSFDRGLVGYTF,TGTGCCAGCAGCTTCGACAGGGGGCTAGTTGGCTACACCTTC
NA,TRBJ1-1,NA,TRBV30,CAWSSGVDTEAFF,TGTGCCTGGAGTTCCGGGGTGGACACTGAAGCTTTCTTT
NA,TRBJ1-2,TRBD1,TRBV5-1,CASSLGDRAYGYTF,TGCGCCAGCAGCTTGGGGGACAGGGCCTATGGCTACACCTTC
NA,TRBJ1-1,NA,TRBV5-1,CASSLEGAREAFF,TGCGCCAGCAGCTTGGAGGGAGCTCGTGAAGCTTTCTTT
NA,TRBJ2-7,NA,TRBV6-1,CASSRADILYEQYF,TGTGCCAGCTCCCGGGCGGACATACTCTACGAGCAGTACTTC
NA,TRBJ2-5,TRBD2,TRBV7-3,CASSSGGLGTQYF,TGTGCCAGCAGTTCGGGGGGGCTGGGGACCCAGTACTTC
NA,TRBJ2-2,NA,TRBV2,CASSEGRSYTGELFF,TGTGCCAGCAGTGAAGGCAGGTCCTACACCGGGGAGCTGTTTTTT
NA,TRBJ1-2,TRBD1,TRBV7-2,CASSGSDRVSYGYTF,TGTGCCAGCAGCGGTTCGGACAGGGTCTCCTATGGCTACACCTTC
NA,TRBJ1-2,NA,TRBV5-1,CASSLTTYGYTF,TGCGCCAGCAGCTTGACAACCTATGGCTACACCTTC
NA,TRBJ1-2,NA,TRBV7-9,CASSQAGQSYLRDGYTF,TGTGCCAGCAGCCAGGCGGGGCAGTCGTACCTCCGTGATGGCTACACCTTC
NA,TRBJ2-7,NA,TRBV2,CASRSEGEQYF,TGTGCCAGCAGGAGCGAGGGAGAGCAGTACTTC
NA,TRBJ2-7,TRBD2,TRBV19,CASSPQLATEQYF,TGTGCCAGTAGTCCTCAACTAGCGACCGAGCAGTACTTC
once,TRBJ2-3,TRBD1,TRBV4-2,CASSLRQGADGTQYF,TGTGCCAGCAGCCTACGACAGGGGGCTGATGGAACGCAGTATTTT
NA,TRBJ2-1,TRBD1,TRBV10-3,CAISALRDRGGNEQFF,TGTGCCATCAGCGCCCTGAGGGACAGGGGTGGCAATGAGCAGTTCTTC
NA,TRBJ1-5,NA,TRBV5-1,CASSLVPGSNQPQHF,TGCGCCAGCAGCTTGGTCCCAGGAAGCAATCAGCCCCAGCATTTT
NA,TRBJ2-7,TRBD2,TRBV7-9,CASSFWPGGTTSYEQYF,TGTGCCAGCAGCTTTTGGCCCGGGGGGACTACCTCCTACGAGCAGTACTTC
NA,TRBJ2-1,TRBD2,TRBV18,CASSRDGGAGNEQFF,TGTGCCAGCTCCAGAGACGGGGGGGCCGGTAATGAGCAGTTCTTC